This T cell receptor beta chain was recorded in a study of metastatic and nonmetastatic thyroid tumors. Across the study: Repertoire comparison spanned blood and tumor or nodule tissue of malignant and benign thyroid patients. Study-wide findings and caveats: Significantly higher TCR beta diversity was reportedly seen in malignant thyroid tumors than benign nodules, in blood and tumor.

This clone was seen many times. Its antigen is unknown. Among the patients, none had received any treatment before thyroid surgery. TCRdb re-clonotyped the PCR reads via MiXCR. The sample shows about 40,000 clones, more than 9.5% of them seen only once. V dropped 4 bases and J dropped 5; count of bases not matched to a gene: 10. The CDR3 spans 15 residues. This sequence originates from a female donor with papillary thyroid cancer or a benign thyroid nodule (not recorded which). Some clones in this sample may be carry-over from other donors' samples. The sample comprised blood. V gene TRBV12-3 or TRBV12-4 combines with J gene TRBJ2-7, with 8 nucleotides matching TRBD2. CDR3 in DNA: TGTGCCAGCAGTTCCTCCGGGACTAGTGTAGACGAGCAGTACTTC. This gives the protein CASSSSGTSVDEQYF.